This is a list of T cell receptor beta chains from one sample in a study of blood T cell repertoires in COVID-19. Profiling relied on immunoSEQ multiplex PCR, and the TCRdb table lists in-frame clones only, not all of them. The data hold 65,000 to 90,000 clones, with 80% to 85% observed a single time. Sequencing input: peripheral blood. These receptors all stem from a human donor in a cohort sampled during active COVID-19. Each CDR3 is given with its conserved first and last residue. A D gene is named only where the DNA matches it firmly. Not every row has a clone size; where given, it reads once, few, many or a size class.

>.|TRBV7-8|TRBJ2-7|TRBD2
TGTGCCAGCAGCTTCACGGGATTTAGCGGGGGGAACTACGAGCAGTACTTC
CASSFTGFSGGNYEQYF
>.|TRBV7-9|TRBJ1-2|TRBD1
TGTGCCAGCAGCCAGGACAGGGGATATGGCTACACCTTC
CASSQDRGYGYTF
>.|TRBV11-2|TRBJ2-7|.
TGTGCCAGCAGCTTAGGCGCGGGGTTATCCTACGAGCAGTACTTC
CASSLGAGLSYEQYF
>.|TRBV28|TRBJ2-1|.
TGTGCCAGCAGTTTATACGGGGTTGGAGAGCAGTTCTTC
CASSLYGVGEQFF
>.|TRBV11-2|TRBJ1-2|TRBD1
TGTGCCAGCAGCTCTGGGTCAGGGGGCGGTGGCTATGGCTACACCTTC
CASSSGSGGGGYGYTF
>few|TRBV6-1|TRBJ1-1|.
TGTGCCAGCAGTGAGCCCATCGGTCCTGAAGCTTTCTTT
CASSEPIGPEAFF
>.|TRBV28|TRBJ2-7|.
TGTGCCAGCAGTTTATCTTCTGCCGGTGCCGAGCAGTACTTC
CASSLSSAGAEQYF
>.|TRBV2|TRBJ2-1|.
TGTGCCAGCAGTGTACTTACAGGGCTGCAGTTCTTC
CASSVLTGLQFF
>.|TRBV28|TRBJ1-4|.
TGTGCCAGCAGTTTTAGGGGAGGCGGTCCTCGGGAAAAACTGTTTTTT
CASSFRGGGPREKLFF
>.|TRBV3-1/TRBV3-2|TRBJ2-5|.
TGTGCCAGCAGCCAAGGTAGGGTCGGAACAGGGGAGACCCAGTACTTC
CASSQGRVGTGETQYF
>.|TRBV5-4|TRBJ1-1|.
TGTGCCAGCAGCCGAACAGGGTGGACTGAAGCTTTCTTT
CASSRTGWTEAFF
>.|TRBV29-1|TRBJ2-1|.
TGCAGCGTTGAACCCGGGTCTAGCGAATACAATGAGCAGTTCTTC
CSVEPGSSEYNEQFF
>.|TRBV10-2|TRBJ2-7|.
TGCGCCAGCAGTGACGGTTTTCCCTACGAGCAGTACTTC
CASSDGFPYEQYF
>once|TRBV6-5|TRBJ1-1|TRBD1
TGTGCCAGCAGGGACAGGGGGAACACTGAAGCTTTCTTT
CASRDRGNTEAFF
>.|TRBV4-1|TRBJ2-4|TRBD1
TGCGCCAGCAGCCGGGGACAGGATTCTCTAGCCAAAAACATTCAGTACTTC
CASSRGQDSLAKNIQYF
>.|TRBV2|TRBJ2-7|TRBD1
TGTGCCAGCAGTACTGGGACAGGAACCTACGAGCAGTACTTC
CASSTGTGTYEQYF
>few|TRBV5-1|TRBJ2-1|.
TGCGCCAGCAGCGGCTCGGGTGAGCAGTTCTTC
CASSGSGEQFF
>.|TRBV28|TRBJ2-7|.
TGTGCCAGCAGTCGCGGGGCAGTAGGCTACGAGCAGTACTTC
CASSRGAVGYEQYF
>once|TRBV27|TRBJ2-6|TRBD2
TGTGCCAGCAGTATCCTCGGGGGGGCACCCTCTGGGGCCAACGTCCTGACTTTC
CASSILGGAPSGANVLTF
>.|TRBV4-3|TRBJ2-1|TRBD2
TGCGCCAGCAGCCAGGGACTAGCGGGGGGACCTTACAATGAGCAGTTCTTC
CASSQGLAGGPYNEQFF
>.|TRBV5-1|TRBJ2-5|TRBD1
TGCGCCAGCAGCCCACAGGGACAGGGGGCGAGGGAGACCCAGTACTTC
CASSPQGQGARETQYF
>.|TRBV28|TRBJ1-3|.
TGTGCCAGCCGGCCCCCTGGGGGCATAAACACCATATATTTT
CASRPPGGINTIYF
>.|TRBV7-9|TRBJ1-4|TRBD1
TGTGCCAGCAGCCGTGACAGGGCTAATGAAAAACTGTTTTTT
CASSRDRANEKLFF
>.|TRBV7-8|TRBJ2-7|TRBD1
TGTGCCAGCAGCTCCCGGACAGGGGGTGTCTACGAGCAGTACTTC
CASSSRTGGVYEQYF
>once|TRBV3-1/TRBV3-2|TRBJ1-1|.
TGTGCCAGCAGCCAGATGGGCCTCCGAAAAGCTTTCTTT
CASSQMGLRKAFF
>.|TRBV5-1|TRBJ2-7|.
TGCGCCAGCAGCTTGACAGGGTACGAGCAGTACTTC
CASSLTGYEQYF
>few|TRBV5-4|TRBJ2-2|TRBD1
TGTGCCAGCAGCAGGAGGGTAGGACAGGGGACCACCGGGGAGCTGTTTTTT
CASSRRVGQGTTGELFF
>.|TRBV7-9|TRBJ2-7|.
TGTGCCAGCAGCAGGGACTTATCCTACGAGCAGTACTTC
CASSRDLSYEQYF
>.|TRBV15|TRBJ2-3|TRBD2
TGTGCCACCAGCAGAGGACTAGCTGGCACAGATACGCAGTATTTT
CATSRGLAGTDTQYF
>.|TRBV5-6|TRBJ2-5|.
TGTGCCAGCAGTCGTGGACGGCAGGGGCGGACCCAGTACTTC
CASSRGRQGRTQYF
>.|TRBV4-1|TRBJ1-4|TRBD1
TGCGCCAGCAGCCACCTCCGTGGGACAGGGAGGTCTGGCGAAAAACTGTTTTTT
CASSHLRGTGRSGEKLFF
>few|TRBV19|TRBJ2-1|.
TGTGCCAGTAGTATGAGGGTGACTGAGCAGTTCTTC
CASSMRVTEQFF
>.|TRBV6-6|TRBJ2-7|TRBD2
TGTGCCAGCAGTCCCCTTACGACTAGCGGGGGGGCCGACGAGCAGTACTTC
CASSPLTTSGGADEQYF
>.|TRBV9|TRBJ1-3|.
TGTGCCAGCAGCGCCACGGGTGTTCGCCACTCTGGAAACACCATATATTTT
CASSATGVRHSGNTIYF
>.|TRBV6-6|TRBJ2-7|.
TGTGCCAGCAGTTACTATCCCCAGGACGAGCAGTACTTC
CASSYYPQDEQYF
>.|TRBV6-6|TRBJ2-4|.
TGTGCCAGCAGCTCCGGGACTGCTAACATTCAGTACTTC
CASSSGTANIQYF
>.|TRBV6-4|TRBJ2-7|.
TGTGCCAGCAGTGACTCGATCCCCGGTCCTTCCTACGAGCAGTACTTC
CASSDSIPGPSYEQYF
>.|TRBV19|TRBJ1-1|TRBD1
TGTGCCAGTAGACCGGACAGGTCTGGCACTGAAGCTTTCTTT
CASRPDRSGTEAFF
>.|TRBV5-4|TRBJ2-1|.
TGTGCCAGCAGGCCGGGAAATCAACAATACAATGAGCAGTTCTTC
CASRPGNQQYNEQFF
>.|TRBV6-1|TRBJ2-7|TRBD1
TGTGCCAGCAGTGAGGGGGACAGCCAATTATTCGGGTACGAGCAGTACTTC
CASSEGDSQLFGYEQYF
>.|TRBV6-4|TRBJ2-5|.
TGTGCCAGCAGTGACACGCTAATTGAGACCCAGTACTTC
CASSDTLIETQYF
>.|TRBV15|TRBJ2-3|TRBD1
TGTGCCACCAGCGTCGGGACAGGGGCCCTCACAGATACGCAGTATTTT
CATSVGTGALTDTQYF
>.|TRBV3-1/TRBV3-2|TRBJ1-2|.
TGTGCCAGCAGCCAAGATTATCGGGGGGGTGGCTACACCTTC
CASSQDYRGGGYTF
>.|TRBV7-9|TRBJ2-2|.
TGTGCCAGCCCGACAGAGGAAAGGTTAAGGAACACCGGGGAGCTGTTTTTT
CASPTEERLRNTGELFF
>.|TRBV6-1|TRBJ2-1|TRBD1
TGTGCCAGCAGTGAATTCGAGACAGGGGGCAATGAGCAGTTCTTC
CASSEFETGGNEQFF
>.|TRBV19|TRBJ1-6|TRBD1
TGTGCCAGTAGTGACCGGGACAGGGGATATAATTCACCCCTCCACTTT
CASSDRDRGYNSPLHF
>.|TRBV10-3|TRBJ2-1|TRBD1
TGTGCCATCAAAGGGACAGACTCCTACAATGAGCAGTTCTTC
CAIKGTDSYNEQFF
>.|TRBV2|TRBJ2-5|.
TGTGCCAGCAGTGAATGGGGGGTAGCGGAGACCCAGTACTTC
CASSEWGVAETQYF